This T cell receptor (beta chain) was found in a study of blood T cell repertoires in COVID-19. Background on the study: There were acute and convalescent COVID-19 samples, and they came from the United States, Italy and Spain.

This clone came up a few times. Clones were sequenced by immunoSEQ multiplex PCR, and TCRdb holds only the in-frame ones, with some missing. This sample has approximately 50,000 clones, with 75% to 80% found just once. Trimming shortened V by 5 bases and J by 0 bases, and 14 bases separated the two germline ends. Germline lookup yields CDR1 MNHEY and CDR2 SMNVEV (reference sequence). The CDR3 has 17 amino acids. The sequence derives from a man aged 50-59 years with active or convalescent COVID-19. The rearrangement links TRBV27 to TRBJ1-6, with D possibly TRBD1 on 6 matching bases. Sample: peripheral blood. CDR3 amino acids: CASSRTVTSSYNSPLHF. The CDR3 DNA sequence: TGTGCCAGCAGTCGGACAGTAACTAGCTCCTATAATTCACCCCTCCACTTT.